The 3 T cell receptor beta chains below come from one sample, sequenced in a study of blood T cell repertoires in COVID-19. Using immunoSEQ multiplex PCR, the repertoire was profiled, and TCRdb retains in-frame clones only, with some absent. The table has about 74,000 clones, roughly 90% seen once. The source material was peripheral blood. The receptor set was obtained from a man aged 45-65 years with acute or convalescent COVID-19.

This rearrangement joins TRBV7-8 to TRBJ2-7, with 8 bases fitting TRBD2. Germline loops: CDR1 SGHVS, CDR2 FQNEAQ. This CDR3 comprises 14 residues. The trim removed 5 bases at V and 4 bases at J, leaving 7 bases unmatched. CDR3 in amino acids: CASSPLRGGYEQYF. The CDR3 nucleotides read TGTGCCAGCAGCCCCCTCCGGGGGGGATACGAGCAGTACTTC.

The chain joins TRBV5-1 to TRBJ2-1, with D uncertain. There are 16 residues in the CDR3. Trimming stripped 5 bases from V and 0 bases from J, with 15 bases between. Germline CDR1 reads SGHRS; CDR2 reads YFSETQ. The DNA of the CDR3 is TGCGCCAGCAGTCTGATCTACCCGAGCTCCTACAATGAGCAGTTCTTC. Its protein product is CASSLIYPSSYNEQFF.

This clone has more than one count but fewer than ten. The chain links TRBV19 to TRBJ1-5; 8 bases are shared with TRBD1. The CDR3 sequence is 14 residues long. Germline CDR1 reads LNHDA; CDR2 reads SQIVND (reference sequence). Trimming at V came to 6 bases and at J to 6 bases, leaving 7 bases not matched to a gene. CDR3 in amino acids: CASSAAGGVQPQHF. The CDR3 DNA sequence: TGTGCCAGTAGCGCTGCAGGGGGCGTTCAGCCCCAGCATTTT.